The 27 T cell receptor beta chains listed next were all sequenced from one sample in a study of T cell changes during pregnancy in multiple sclerosis (dated by TCRdb to 2018 to 2020). The library came from the immunoSEQ multiplex PCR assay. TCRdb stores this immuneACCESS table with in-frame sequences only. Part of the clones is absent; in the studies checked, under half of the shortfall reflects unresolved V genes, and no reason is known for the rest. Counted in this sample were roughly 57,000 clones; 92% of them appeared once. Together, the top ten hold approximately 0.58% of the sample. The source material was CD4+ T cells from peripheral blood mononuclear cells, sampled after pregnancy. Source of these receptors: a female donor with multiple sclerosis, enrolled in a pregnancy study.

The J gene is TRBJ1-2, the V gene TRBV4-3; 8 bases are shared with TRBD1. Germline CDR1 LGHNA, CDR2 YSLEER. The CDR3 has 13 amino acids. Trimming cost V 4 bases and J 8 bases; bases outside gene matches: 6. This CDR3 reads CASSLGQARGYTF. Here the CDR3 DNA reads TGCGCCAGCAGCCTGGGACAGGCACGCGGCTACACCTTC.

The chain carries TRBV5-8 and TRBJ1-5; the D gene is possibly TRBD1 (5 bases). The germline V gene encodes CDR1 SGHTS and CDR2 YDEGEE. CDR3 length: 15 residues. The V end lost 5 bases, the J end lost 5 bases, and 17 bases lay between the germline ends. In DNA, the CDR3 is TGTGCCAGCAGGGAATTGAGTAGGGGTGATCAGCCCCAGCATTTT. The encoded protein is CASRELSRGDQPQHF.

The CDR3 DNA reads as TGTGCCTGGAGTCGGACAGGGGAGAATTCACCCCTCCACTTT. It specifies CAWSRTGENSPLHF. The chain links TRBV30 to TRBJ1-6; 9 nucleotides agree with TRBD1. V lost 2 bases, J lost 7 bases, and 3 bases stayed unmatched. The germline CDR1 and CDR2 sequences are GTSNPN and SVGIG (reference sequence). The CDR3 runs to 14 residues.

The rearrangement uses TRBV7-2 and TRBJ2-7; TRBD1 matches 9 bases. CDR1 and CDR2 from the germline V gene are SGHTA and FQGNSA. This CDR3 contains 14 residues. The ends lost 3 bases at V and 3 bases at J; junction bases unmatched: 3. The CDR3 sequence: CASSLGQGNYEQYF. Written as DNA, the CDR3 is TGTGCCAGCAGCTTGGGACAGGGAAACTACGAGCAGTACTTC.

J is TRBJ2-3 and V is TRBV5-1, with 7 bases identical to TRBD2. V was pared by 4 bases and J by 4 bases, with 6 bases of the junction left unmatched. The germline V gene encodes CDR1 SGHRS and CDR2 YFSETQ. There are 14 residues in the CDR3. In DNA form, the CDR3 reads TGCGCCAGCAGCCCAGTAGCGGGTCCAGATACGCAGTATTTT. Residues: CASSPVAGPDTQYF.

This sequence joins TRBV19 and TRBJ2-2; D is unresolved. CDR3 length: 17 residues. The germline CDR1 and CDR2 sequences are LNHDA and SQIVND (reference sequence). The V and J ends lost 8 bases and 1 base respectively, with 20 bases between them. Here the CDR3 reads CASGPPFSRKNTGELFF. As DNA, the CDR3 is TGTGCCAGTGGCCCCCCTTTTAGCAGAAAGAACACCGGGGAGCTGTTTTTT.

V usage is TRBV7-2 and J usage is TRBJ1-3; 8 nucleotides align to TRBD1. This CDR3 spans 14 amino acids. Per the germline V gene, CDR1 is SGHTA and CDR2 is FQGNSA. Trimming took 7 bases from V and 4 from J; bases not matched to a gene: 6. CDR3 nucleotide sequence: TGTGCCAGCAACTTGGACAGGGAAGGAAACACCATATATTTT. As protein: CASNLDREGNTIYF.

V usage is TRBV30 and J usage is TRBJ2-3; 9 bases are a match to TRBD2. This CDR3 is built from 16 residues. Germline CDR1 reads GTSNPN; CDR2 reads SVGIG (reference sequence). J lost 6 bases, V lost 2 bases, and 12 bases had no gene match. CDR3 nucleotides: TGTGCCTGGAGTCGGTTTAGCGGGGGTACCTCGGATACGCAGTATTTT. Amino acids: CAWSRFSGGTSDTQYF.

V and J are TRBV6-1 and TRBJ1-5; 8 positions agree with TRBD1. The CDR3 totals 14 residues. CDR1 is MNHNS, CDR2 SASEGT, per germline. After removal of 7 bases from V and 3 bases from J, the junction contained 5 bases not matched to a gene. The chain's CDR3 is CASNRGDYNQPQHF. CDR3 nucleotides: TGTGCCAGCAACAGGGGGGATTACAATCAGCCCCAGCATTTT.

The V and J genes are TRBV6-6 and TRBJ1-1; 10 bases line up with TRBD1. Germline V gene data show CDR1 as MNHNY and CDR2 as SVGAGI (reference sequence). V dropped 4 bases and J dropped 10; count of bases not matched to a gene: 6. The CDR3 totals 13 residues. CDR3 protein: CASSWTGGESAFF. The CDR3 nucleotides read TGTGCCAGCAGTTGGACAGGGGGGGAATCAGCTTTCTTT.

The genes are TRBV5-4 and TRBJ2-7; 7 bases map to TRBD1. The CDR3 is 15 residues long. With 4 bases clipped from V and 5 bases from J, the junction kept 12 bases outside the gene matches. CDR1 and CDR2 (germline): SGHNT, YYREEE (reference sequence). CDR3 region: CASSPSVDRAHEQYF. The CDR3, as DNA: TGTGCCAGCAGCCCATCAGTTGACAGGGCCCACGAGCAGTACTTC.

This sequence joins TRBV19 and TRBJ1-2, with a tentative D call TRBD1 (5 bases). Trimming pared 3 bases from V and 8 bases from J, leaving 16 bases between. Germline V gene sequence: CDR1 LNHDA, CDR2 SQIVND (reference sequence). This CDR3 is built from 14 residues. The chain's CDR3 is CASSMIQGAYGYTF. DNA for the CDR3: TGTGCCAGTAGTATGATCCAGGGCGCCTACGGCTACACCTTC.

The gene calls are TRBV11-2 and TRBJ2-7; weak D call: TRBD2 (5 bases). Per the germline V gene, CDR1 is SGHAT and CDR2 is FQNNGV. The V and J ends lost 1 base and 2 bases respectively, with 6 bases between them. The CDR3 has 13 residues. In DNA form, the CDR3 reads TGTGCCAGCAGCTTAGCGGGAACCTACGAGCAGTACTTC. Amino acids: CASSLAGTYEQYF.

The rearrangement links TRBV27 to TRBJ2-2, with a possible D match to TRBD2 (5 bases). The CDR3 covers 14 residues. Trimming removed 0 bases from V and 9 bases from J, with 11 bases in between. Germline CDR1 reads MNHEY; CDR2 reads SMNVEV (reference sequence). CDR3 sequence (DNA): TGTGCCAGCAGTTTATCCCCGGGGTATCGGGAGCTGTTTTTT. Amino acids: CASSLSPGYRELFF.

The J gene is TRBJ2-5, the V gene TRBV7-2, with D maybe TRBD1 (5 bases). The CDR3 covers 16 residues. The germline V and J ends were trimmed by 4 bases and 5 bases, with 20 bases remaining between them. Germline V gives CDR1 SGHTA, CDR2 FQGNSA. The CDR3 reads CASSSTTTVETETQYF. Written as DNA, the CDR3 is TGTGCCAGCAGCTCCACAACGACAGTTGAGACGGAGACCCAGTACTTC.

The V and J genes are TRBV7-8 and TRBJ2-3, with a weak D call TRBD2 (5 bases). From germline, CDR1 is SGHVS and CDR2 FQNEAQ. This CDR3 spans 15 amino acids. Trimming cost V 3 bases and J 4 bases, with 14 bases left between them. CDR3 nucleotide sequence: TGTGCCAGCAGCTTCATCTTCGAGGAGGCAGATACGCAGTATTTT. Protein sequence: CASSFIFEEADTQYF.

The chain links TRBV4-3 to TRBJ2-4, with 7 bases that match TRBD2. CDR3 length: 17 residues. Germline CDR1 LGHNA, CDR2 YSLEER. Trimming cost V 1 base and J 5 bases; bases outside gene matches: 11. CDR3 nucleotides: TGCGCCAGCAGCCAAGTCCCGACTACTAGCGCCGAAAACATTCAGTACTTC. Encoded protein: CASSQVPTTSAENIQYF.

The genes are TRBV19 and TRBJ2-5; perhaps TRBD1 as D (5 bases). The CDR3 has 15 amino acids. Deletions cut 3 bases from V and 4 bases from J, with 15 bases between. Germline lookup yields CDR1 LNHDA and CDR2 SQIVND (reference sequence). The chain's CDR3 is CASSIRPSRGETQYF. The CDR3 region has the DNA TGTGCCAGTAGTATTCGACCGTCAAGGGGAGAGACCCAGTACTTC.

The chain couples TRBV7-2 to TRBJ2-2; D gene unclear. Germline V gives CDR1 SGHTA, CDR2 FQGNSA. Trimming took 5 bases from V and 5 from J, leaving 3 bases between them. This CDR3 is built from 11 residues. This CDR3 reads CASSPTGELFF. DNA of the CDR3: TGTGCCAGCAGCCCGACCGGGGAGCTGTTTTTT.

This clone showed up just once. The DNA of the CDR3 is TGTGCCAGCTCACTAAACAGGGGGCCCAACACCGGGGAGCTGTTTTTT. Translating it yields CASSLNRGPNTGELFF. The chain links TRBV18 to TRBJ2-2; 9 nucleotides line up with TRBD1. This CDR3 is 16 amino acids long. With 4 bases clipped from V and 2 bases from J, the junction kept 5 bases outside the gene matches. In germline, CDR1 is KGHSH, CDR2 LQKENI.

The chain combines TRBV19 with TRBJ1-2, with D uncertain. This CDR3 contains 13 residues. Trimming took 1 base from V and 9 from J, leaving 12 bases between them. Per germline, CDR1 LNHDA and CDR2 SQIVND (reference sequence). This chain's CDR3 is CASSIGRTESYTF. The CDR3 nucleotides read TGTGCCAGTAGTATAGGTAGAACAGAGAGCTACACCTTC.

V is TRBV5-8 and J is TRBJ1-1; 8 bases line up with TRBD1. The V gene's germline CDR1 is SGHTS and CDR2 YDEGEE. The V segment lost 4 bases and the J segment 2 bases; nucleotides outside the gene matches: 10. The CDR3 runs 16 residues. The DNA for the CDR3 is TGTGCCAGCAGCCGTGACAGGGGATTTACCAACACTGAAGCTTTCTTT. Its translation: CASSRDRGFTNTEAFF.

This clone was seen only once. The chain employs TRBV10-3 and TRBJ1-1; D gene uncertain. The V end was cut by 1 base, the J end by 3 bases, with 3 bases between. CDR1 and CDR2 from the germline V gene are ENHRY and SYGVKD. The CDR3 has 12 amino acids. CDR3 in DNA: TGTGCCATCAGTGAGTTCGACACTGAAGCTTTCTTT. Translation: CAISEFDTEAFF.

This clone was picked up a small number of times. The chain employs TRBV9 and TRBJ1-3; maybe TRBD1 (5 bases). Germline values: CDR1 SGDLS, CDR2 YYNGEE. Trimming left V 4 bases short and J 8 bases short, with 10 bases between. This CDR3 is 12 amino acids long. CDR3 residues: CASSPQGHTIYF. The CDR3 coding sequence is TGTGCCAGCAGCCCCCAGGGCCACACCATATATTTT.

J is TRBJ2-3 and V is TRBV5-1; D possibly corresponds to TRBD2 (5 bases). Germline values: CDR1 SGHRS, CDR2 YFSETQ. CDR3 length: 16 residues. Trimming stripped 0 bases from V and 3 bases from J, with 14 bases between. The CDR3 coding sequence is TGCGCCAGCAGCTTGGGGGCAGGACTCGAAACAGATACGCAGTATTTT. Translation: CASSLGAGLETDTQYF. The entire variable domain, with the rest obtained from reference TRBV5-1 and TRBJ2-3, is as follows: KAGVTQTPRYLIKTRGQQVTLSCSPISGHRSVSWYQQTPGQGLQFLFEYFSETQRNKGNFPGRFSGRQFSNSRSEMNVSTLELGDSALYLCASSLGAGLETDTQYFGPGTRLTVL.

The J gene is TRBJ2-5, the V gene TRBV2; D may be TRBD2 (6 bases). Germline CDR1 SNHLY, CDR2 FYNNEI. The CDR3 has 14 amino acids. The ends were cut back, 5 bases at V and 2 bases at J, with 12 bases in the middle. Here the CDR3 DNA reads TGTGCCAGCAGTCAAGGGAGGTCACAAGAGACCCAGTACTTC. Translating it yields CASSQGRSQETQYF.

V gene TRBV21-1 combines with J gene TRBJ2-7; the D segment call TRBD1 is taken from the table without a DNA check. TRBV21-1 represents a pseudogene. This CDR3 has 15 amino acids. The CDR3 loop reads CASSKTVRSSYEQYF. The CDR3 bases are TGTGCCAGCAGCAAGACAGTTAGGAGCTCCTACGAGCAGTACTTC.